The 27 T cell receptor beta chains below all came from one sample that was sequenced in a study of control samples from healthy donors and cancer patients. TCRdb's table, derived via immunoSEQ multiplex PCR, lists solely in-frame clones and lacks some. The sample consists of tens of thousands of clones, about 90% of them appearing once. The specimen sequenced was blood. The receptors here all came from a man aged 50 to 59 in good health.

This chain connects TRBV6-4 to TRBJ2-1; 10 nucleotides align to TRBD2. CDR3 size: 15 residues. Trimming cost V 5 bases and J 7 bases; bases outside gene matches: 8. CDR1 MRHNA and CDR2 SNTAGT come from the germline V gene. The DNA for the CDR3 is TGTGCCAGCAGTAGACTAGCGGGCGAGGGGAATGAGCAGTTCTTC. Protein product: CASSRLAGEGNEQFF.

This chain joins TRBV5-1 and TRBJ2-7; no clear D. Germline values: CDR1 SGHRS, CDR2 YFSETQ. The CDR3 loop spans 15 amino acids. The V gene lost 4 bases and the J gene lost 6 bases, with 20 bases spanning the gap. In DNA form, the CDR3 reads TGCGCCAGCAGCCGTCTGGGGTCCCCGGATGGCGAGCAGTACTTC. Protein sequence: CASSRLGSPDGEQYF.

In its sample, this clone was seen once. The genes are TRBV27 and TRBJ2-7; possibly TRBD2 for D (5 bases). CDR1 MNHEY and CDR2 SMNVEV come from the germline V gene (reference sequence). CDR3 length: 17 residues. Between the trimmed V and J ends, which lost 1 base and 3 bases, there was a span of 19 bases. CDR3 DNA: TGTGCCAGCAGTTTATTGGGCAGCGGAACGGGCTACTACGAGCAGTACTTC. It is translated as CASSLLGSGTGYYEQYF.

A note on this clone: This sample also contains other DNA sequences that code for the same CDR3. V and J are TRBV18 and TRBJ2-3; D is ambiguous. There are 13 residues in the CDR3. In germline, CDR1 is KGHSH, CDR2 LQKENI. Trimming stripped 6 bases from V and 1 base from J, with 8 bases between. CDR3 nucleotides: TGTGCCAGCTCCCCCCGAGGCACAGATACGCAGTATTTT. Translation gives CASSPRGTDTQYF.

The rearrangement uses TRBV11-2 and TRBJ2-3; possibly TRBD1 for D (6 bases). The V gene's germline CDR1 is SGHAT and CDR2 FQNNGV. The CDR3 totals 15 residues. Trimming pared 8 bases from V and 4 bases from J, leaving 19 bases between. The CDR3 nucleotides are TGTGCCAGCGCGTGGGGGCTGGGGGTTCCAGATACGCAGTATTTT. Protein sequence: CASAWGLGVPDTQYF.

The chain has TRBV7-6 and TRBJ2-1, with 9 bases aligning to TRBD2. Germline trimming cut 1 base from V and 4 bases from J; bases unmatched to any gene: 8. This CDR3 has 17 residues. Germline CDR1 and CDR2: SGHVS and FNYEAQ. This chain's CDR3 is CASSLEGGLAGYNEQFF. As DNA, the CDR3 is TGTGCCAGCAGCTTAGAAGGTGGGCTAGCGGGGTACAATGAGCAGTTCTTC.

The rearrangement joins TRBV18 to TRBJ2-5; TRBD1 is a possible D gene (6 bases). Trimming pared 3 bases from V and 1 base from J, leaving 18 bases between. Germline CDR1 and CDR2: KGHSH and LQKENI. The CDR3 spans 17 residues. The CDR3 reads CASSPGSAQGLQETQYF. CDR3 DNA sequence: TGTGCCAGCTCACCCGGTTCGGCCCAGGGGCTCCAAGAGACCCAGTACTTC.

This rearrangement joins TRBV10-1 to TRBJ1-5; D is unresolved. The CDR3 consists of 14 residues. Germline V gene data show CDR1 as WNHNN and CDR2 as SYGVQD (reference sequence). V lost 0 bases, J lost 6 bases, and 9 bases lay in between. Here the CDR3 reads CASSESEEAQPQHF. The DNA of the CDR3 is TGCGCCAGCAGTGAGTCGGAGGAGGCTCAGCCCCAGCATTTT.

For the CDR3, the DNA is TGTGCCAGCAGCGTAGATCAGGGCTTGAACACTGAAGCTTTCTTT. It is translated as CASSVDQGLNTEAFF. The chain uses TRBV9 and TRBJ1-1, with a tentative D call TRBD1 (5 bases). Trimming removed 0 bases at V and 0 bases at J, with 9 bases between. The CDR3 loop spans 15 amino acids. Germline V gives CDR1 SGDLS, CDR2 YYNGEE.

This clone appeared a few times. The chain links TRBV28 to TRBJ2-2; 7 bases align to TRBD2. Germline V gene data show CDR1 as MDHEN and CDR2 as SYDVKM. This CDR3 is built from 15 residues. With V trimmed by 2 bases and J by 8 bases, 8 bases remained unmatched. CDR3 DNA: TGTGCCAGCAGTTTAATCGGGGGACTAAAAGGGGAGCTGTTTTTT. It translates to CASSLIGGLKGELFF.

The chain employs TRBV6-1 and TRBJ1-6; a weak D match, TRBD1 (5 bases). The CDR3 length is 14 residues. Germline loops: CDR1 MNHNS, CDR2 SASEGT. Trimming took off 3 bases at V and 15 bases at J, with 18 bases between the two ends. The CDR3 nucleotides read TGTGCCAGCAGTGACCCGGGACCTCGTAGGCGCCTCCACTTT. As protein: CASSDPGPRRRLHF.

The V and J genes are TRBV10-3 and TRBJ2-5; a weak D match, TRBD1 (7 bases). Germline V lookup: CDR1 ENHRY, CDR2 SYGVKD. The CDR3 has 13 amino acids. V was shortened by 8 bases and J by 5 bases, with 15 bases between the two germline ends. The CDR3 is CAILGDSGETQYF. The CDR3 nucleotides read TGTGCCATCTTAGGGGACAGCGGGGAGACCCAGTACTTC.

V and J are TRBV24-1 and TRBJ2-1; no definite D call. With 6 bases removed from V and 7 bases from J, the gap between germline ends came to 15 bases. Per the germline V gene, CDR1 is KGHDR and CDR2 is SFDVKD. There are 14 residues in the CDR3. CDR3 region: CATSSSPGSNEQFF. The DNA for the CDR3 is TGTGCCACCAGTTCGAGTCCCGGGTCGAATGAGCAGTTCTTC.

The rearrangement joins TRBV20-1 to TRBJ1-1; D remains unclear. Germline assignment: CDR1 DFQATT and CDR2 SNEGSKA (reference sequence). This CDR3 spans 11 amino acids. V shed 2 bases and J shed 5 bases, with 6 bases lying between them. This CDR3 is CSARWGTEAFF. The CDR3 nucleotides are TGCAGTGCTAGATGGGGAACTGAAGCTTTCTTT.

This sequence joins TRBV27 and TRBJ1-1, with 7 bases identical to TRBD1. Germline V CDR1 and CDR2: MNHEY, SMNVEV (reference sequence). Unmatched junction bases numbered 13, after V lost 4 bases and J lost 5 bases. The CDR3 runs to 16 residues. This chain's CDR3 is CASSSYPGRGGTEAFF. CDR3 DNA sequence: TGTGCCAGCAGTTCGTACCCCGGCAGGGGGGGAACTGAAGCTTTCTTT.

V gene TRBV27 combines with J gene TRBJ1-2; D perhaps matches TRBD1 (5 bases). The CDR3 loop spans 13 amino acids. Looked up from germline, CDR1 is MNHEY and CDR2 is SMNVEV (reference sequence). Trimming left V 3 bases short and J 3 bases short, with 8 bases between. The CDR3 reads CASSFRRDYGYTF. The CDR3 coding sequence is TGTGCCAGCAGTTTTCGCAGGGACTATGGCTACACCTTC.

This clone was observed a single time. The rearrangement joins TRBV30 to TRBJ2-3; 7 bases fit TRBD2. V was clipped by 3 bases and J by 3 bases; unmatched bases: 6. The CDR3 covers 14 residues. CDR1 GTSNPN and CDR2 SVGIG come from the germline V gene (reference sequence). CDR3 loop: CAWRVGGRTDTQYF. The CDR3 DNA is TGTGCCTGGAGGGTCGGCGGGAGAACAGATACGCAGTATTTT.

This chain uses TRBV7-8 with TRBJ2-2; D is perhaps TRBD2 (6 bases). Trimming removed 5 bases at V and 0 bases at J, with 16 bases between. CDR3 length: 17 residues. Germline CDR1 and CDR2: SGHVS and FQNEAQ. The CDR3 here is CASSAWRAGTNTGELFF. CDR3 in DNA: TGTGCCAGCAGCGCCTGGCGAGCGGGCACGAACACCGGGGAGCTGTTTTTT.

The chain couples TRBV11-2 to TRBJ1-2, with D tentatively TRBD1 (6 bases). CDR1 and CDR2 (germline): SGHAT, FQNNGV. This CDR3 spans 15 amino acids. V was trimmed by 3 bases and J by 6 bases, leaving 17 bases between them. The CDR3 protein is CASSFFPGHLDGYTF. CDR3 DNA: TGTGCCAGCAGCTTTTTCCCGGGACATCTGGATGGCTACACCTTC.

This clone was seen a handful of times. The J gene is TRBJ2-1, the V gene TRBV7-2, with 9 bases matching TRBD2. The germline gives CDR1 SGHTA, CDR2 FQGNSA. V shed 4 bases and J 5 bases; nucleotides not matched to a gene: 3. The CDR3 contains 14 residues. CDR3 amino acids: CASSSASGDNEQFF. The CDR3 DNA is TGTGCCAGCAGCTCCGCTAGCGGGGACAATGAGCAGTTCTTC.

V usage is TRBV14 and J usage is TRBJ2-1; 10 bases are shared with TRBD2. Per the germline V gene, CDR1 is SGHDN and CDR2 is FVKESK. V lost 4 bases, J lost 10 bases, and 10 bases stayed unmatched. The CDR3 loop spans 15 amino acids. DNA for the CDR3: TGTGCCAGCAGCCCACCGGGACTAGCGTCCCTCGAGCAGTTCTTC. It codes for CASSPPGLASLEQFF. Looking up the rest from reference TRBV14 and TRBJ2-1 gives the full variable domain: EAGVTQFPSHSVIEKGQTVTLRCDPISGHDNLYWYRRVMGKEIKFLLHFVKESKQDESGMPNNRFLAERTGGTYSTLKVQPAELEDSGVYFCASSPPGLASLEQFFGPGTRLTVL.

The J gene is TRBJ2-3, the V gene TRBV15; TRBD1 or TRBD2 may be the D gene (5 bases each). CDR3 size: 17 residues. The germline CDR1 and CDR2 sequences are LNHNV and YYDKDF (reference sequence). V lost 0 bases to trimming and J lost 2 bases, with 15 bases between them. The CDR3 sequence: CATSRDRGVRITDTQYF. In DNA form, the CDR3 reads TGTGCCACCAGCAGAGATCGAGGGGTAAGAATCACAGATACGCAGTATTTT. The complete variable domain, with remaining parts taken from reference TRBV15 and TRBJ2-3, reads DAMVIQNPRYQVTQFGKPVTLSCSQTLNHNVMYWYQQKSSQAPKLLFHYYDKDFNNEADTPDNFQSRRPNTSFCFLDIRSPGLGDTAMYLCATSRDRGVRITDTQYFGPGTRLTVL.

This clone was seen more than once but under ten times. The chain links TRBV30 to TRBJ1-2, with a tentative D call TRBD1 (5 bases). Trimming pared 4 bases from V and 4 bases from J, leaving 16 bases between. The CDR3 consists of 14 residues. Per germline, CDR1 GTSNPN and CDR2 SVGIG (reference sequence). The CDR3 nucleotides read TGTGCCTGGACCACTCAGCAGGGCCCCTATGGCTACACCTTC. Residues: CAWTTQQGPYGYTF.

The chain joins TRBV29-1 to TRBJ2-3; no definite D call. This CDR3 contains 12 residues. The V gene lost 8 bases and the J gene lost 0 bases, with 9 bases spanning the gap. CDR1 is SQVTM and CDR2 is ANQGSEA in the germline V gene. CDR3 coding DNA: TGCAGCTTCTTATTTAGCACAGATACGCAGTATTTT. Translated, it gives CSFLFSTDTQYF.

The chain carries TRBV9 and TRBJ2-3; D is perhaps TRBD2 (6 bases). The CDR3 loop spans 15 amino acids. The germline V and J ends were trimmed by 0 bases and 7 bases, with 15 bases remaining between them. CDR1 and CDR2 (germline): SGDLS, YYNGEE. Here the CDR3 DNA reads TGTGCCAGCAGCGTAGAGTCGAGTGGGGGGAATACGCAGTATTTT. As protein: CASSVESSGGNTQYF.

This chain connects TRBV3-1 (or the pseudogene TRBV3-2) to TRBJ2-3; TRBD2 aligns across 7 bases. The junction had 10 bases not matched to a gene; V was cut back by 4 bases and J by 6 bases. In germline, CDR1 is LGHDT, CDR2 YNNKEL (reference sequence). This CDR3 has 15 residues. This chain's CDR3 is CASSPRLALGDTQYF. The CDR3, as DNA: TGTGCCAGCAGCCCGCGACTAGCCTTGGGGGATACGCAGTATTTT.

The V call is TRBV15, the J call TRBJ2-5, with a tentative D call TRBD2 (7 bases). This CDR3 region has 14 residues. The V gene's germline CDR1 is LNHNV and CDR2 YYDKDF (reference sequence). Deletions cut 6 bases from V and 6 bases from J, with 17 bases between. In nucleotides, the CDR3 is TGTGCCACCAGACAGGTGGGGGGGCCACAGACCCAGTACTTC. Translation gives CATRQVGGPQTQYF.